This passage covers 31 T cell receptor beta chains from one sample sequenced in a study of blood T cell repertoires in COVID-19. Clones were read by immunoSEQ multiplex PCR, and TCRdb kept only the in-frame ones, dropping some. The sample holds 87,000 or so clones, approximately 89% seen once. The sample was peripheral blood. These receptor sequences come from a man older than 75 with acute or convalescent COVID-19.

The gene calls are TRBV4-1 and TRBJ2-3; tentatively, D is TRBD2 (6 bases). CDR1 and CDR2 (germline): MGHRA, YSYEKL. V lost 0 bases and J lost 1, with 11 bases in between. The CDR3 is 16 amino acids. CDR3 sequence (DNA): TGCGCCAGCAGCCAAGACTGGGGACTTCGCACAGATACGCAGTATTTT. Translating it yields CASSQDWGLRTDTQYF.

The CDR3: CASSTYGTGADNEQFF. In DNA form, the CDR3 reads TGTGCCAGCAGCACCTACGGGACAGGGGCAGACAATGAGCAGTTCTTC. The rearrangement links TRBV7-3 to TRBJ2-1; TRBD1 aligns across 10 bases. There are 16 residues in the CDR3. V trimming: 5 bases; J trimming: 5 bases; junction bases outside the gene matches: 9. In germline, CDR1 is SGHTA, CDR2 FQGTGA. Full variable domain (missing parts from reference TRBV7-3 and TRBJ2-1): GAGVSQTPSNKVTEKGKYVELRCDPISGHTALYWYRQSLGQGPEFLIYFQGTGAADDSGLPNDRFFAVRPEGSVSTLKIQRTERGDSAVYLCASSTYGTGADNEQFFGPGTRLTVL.

The chain carries TRBV7-8 and TRBJ2-2, with D perhaps matching TRBD1 (6 bases). The germline V and J ends were trimmed by 4 bases and 4 bases, with 10 bases remaining between them. Germline loops: CDR1 SGHVS, CDR2 FQNEAQ. This CDR3 is built from 14 residues. In DNA, the CDR3 is TGTGCCAGCAGCTGGACAGTAGCCACCGGGGAGCTGTTTTTT. This sequence encodes CASSWTVATGELFF.

The V and J genes are TRBV19 and TRBJ2-7, with TRBD2 identical over 12 bases. With V trimmed by 4 bases and J by 2 bases, 3 bases remained unmatched. This CDR3 has 15 residues. Germline CDR1 LNHDA, CDR2 SQIVND (reference sequence). The CDR3 loop is CASSRRLAGAYEQYF. CDR3 nucleotides: TGTGCCAGTAGTAGACGACTAGCGGGAGCCTACGAGCAGTACTTC.

V and J are TRBV5-4 and TRBJ1-1; 7 nucleotides line up with TRBD1. The V gene's germline CDR1 is SGHNT and CDR2 YYREEE (reference sequence). The J segment lost 7 bases and the V segment lost 0 bases, leaving 3 bases of the junction unmatched. The CDR3 runs 13 residues. Here the CDR3 DNA reads TGTGCCAGCAGCTTGGAAGGGGGCGGTGAAGCTTTCTTT. As protein: CASSLEGGGEAFF.

The chain combines TRBV4-1 with TRBJ2-4; weak D call: TRBD1 (5 bases). The germline V and J ends were trimmed by 0 bases and 6 bases, with 12 bases remaining between them. This CDR3 region has 15 residues. The germline gives CDR1 MGHRA, CDR2 YSYEKL. The CDR3 is CASSQEVRVINIQYF. CDR3 nucleotide sequence: TGCGCCAGCAGCCAAGAGGTCAGGGTAATAAACATTCAGTACTTC.

The chain uses TRBV6-6 and TRBJ2-5; 8 nucleotides agree with TRBD1. The CDR3 runs 16 residues. Trimming at V came to 5 bases and at J to 1 base, leaving 9 bases not matched to a gene. Germline-derived CDR1 and CDR2 are MNHNY and SVGAGI (reference sequence). CDR3 protein: CASSQRTGTIQETQYF. The CDR3 bases are TGTGCCAGCAGTCAACGGACAGGGACGATCCAAGAGACCCAGTACTTC.

This clone was recorded only once. This chain links TRBV6-5 with TRBJ2-4; D is perhaps TRBD2 (5 bases). V lost 4 bases and J lost 8, with 12 bases in between. The CDR3 extends over 13 amino acids. Germline V lookup: CDR1 MNHEY, CDR2 SVGAGI. The CDR3 DNA reads TGTGCCAGCAGTTCCCAGCAGGAGGACATTCAGTACTTC. Amino acid sequence: CASSSQQEDIQYF.

The rearrangement links TRBV2 to TRBJ2-7; TRBD2 matches 9 bases. Per the germline V gene, CDR1 is SNHLY and CDR2 is FYNNEI. CDR3 length equals 14 residues. The trim removed 5 bases at V and 1 base at J, leaving 3 bases unmatched. The CDR3 reads CASSLAGASYEQYF. As DNA, the CDR3 is TGTGCCAGCAGTTTAGCGGGGGCGTCCTACGAGCAGTACTTC.

V usage is TRBV5-6 and J usage is TRBJ1-1; 8 positions agree with TRBD1. Germline V lookup: CDR1 SGHDT, CDR2 YYEEEE. The CDR3 is 14 residues long. With V trimmed by 0 bases and J by 5 bases, 3 bases remained unmatched. In DNA, the CDR3 is TGTGCCAGCAGCTTGGGACAGGGGCGGACTGAAGCTTTCTTT. This sequence encodes CASSLGQGRTEAFF.

V and J are TRBV7-2 and TRBJ1-5, with D possibly being TRBD1 (6 bases). Germline V lookup: CDR1 SGHTA, CDR2 FQGNSA. V shed 5 bases and J shed 3 bases, with 17 bases lying between them. The CDR3 spans 16 residues. CDR3 amino acids: CASSHGGAGVNQPQHF. The CDR3 nucleotides are TGTGCCAGCAGCCACGGGGGGGCAGGAGTCAATCAGCCCCAGCATTTT.

V and J are TRBV19 and TRBJ1-2, with D possibly being TRBD1 (6 bases). The CDR3 is made up of 15 amino acids. With 6 bases removed from V and 8 bases from J, the gap between germline ends came to 22 bases. Per the germline V gene, CDR1 is LNHDA and CDR2 is SQIVND (reference sequence). This CDR3 reads CASSTRGPQGTGYTF. For the CDR3, the DNA is TGTGCCAGTAGCACTCGGGGACCACAGGGTACGGGCTACACCTTC.

The rearrangement uses TRBV5-1 and TRBJ1-1; D might be TRBD1 (5 bases). Between the trimmed V and J ends, which lost 3 bases and 2 bases, there was a span of 8 bases. There are 13 residues in the CDR3. The V gene's germline CDR1 is SGHRS and CDR2 YFSETQ. The CDR3 spells CASSSTANTEAFF. The CDR3 coding sequence is TGCGCCAGCAGCTCGACAGCTAACACTGAAGCTTTCTTT.

This clone turned up a few times. V gene TRBV5-5 combines with J gene TRBJ1-1; 8 positions agree with TRBD1. Trimming at V came to 4 bases and at J to 1 base, leaving 6 bases not matched to a gene. Germline V gene sequence: CDR1 SGHKS, CDR2 YYEKEE (reference sequence). The CDR3 runs to 15 residues. The CDR3 DNA is TGTGCCAGCAGCGCCAGACAGGGGCAGAACACTGAAGCTTTCTTT. This gives the protein CASSARQGQNTEAFF.

The rearrangement joins TRBV7-2 to TRBJ2-7; a weak D match, TRBD2 (7 bases). Germline loops: CDR1 SGHTA, CDR2 FQGNSA. V was shortened by 6 bases and J by 6 bases, with 15 bases between the two germline ends. The CDR3 runs 13 residues. The CDR3 here is CASSDRRGLEQYF. The CDR3 coding sequence is TGTGCCAGCAGTGATAGGCGGGGGCTCGAGCAGTACTTC.

The rearrangement joins TRBV27 to TRBJ2-3; tentative D call: TRBD1 (5 bases). V gave up 6 bases and J gave up 0 bases, with 16 bases separating them. The germline gives CDR1 MNHEY, CDR2 SMNVEV (reference sequence). This CDR3 region has 16 residues. The DNA for the CDR3 is TGTGCCAGCAGGCCCCCAGCCAGGGCGAGCACAGATACGCAGTATTTT. Translated: CASRPPARASTDTQYF.

This rearrangement joins TRBV18 to TRBJ1-1, with a weak D call TRBD1 (5 bases). The ends were cut back, 10 bases at V and 1 base at J, with 13 bases in the middle. CDR1 is KGHSH, CDR2 LQKENI, per germline. The CDR3 contains 13 residues. DNA for the CDR3: TGTGCCACCGCGACGGGGGAGAACACTGAAGCTTTCTTT. The encoded protein is CATATGENTEAFF.

The chain is built from TRBV7-9 and TRBJ1-2; the match to TRBD1 covers 8 bases. With 7 bases clipped from V and 8 bases from J, the junction kept 9 bases outside the gene matches. The CDR3 spans 13 residues. The germline V gene has CDR1 SEHNR and CDR2 FQNEAQ (reference sequence). CDR3 nucleotide sequence: TGTGCCAGCACTATCCCCGGGACAGGCGGCTACACCTTC. Protein sequence: CASTIPGTGGYTF.

The chain joins TRBV6-1 to TRBJ2-1, with D perhaps TRBD2 (7 bases). Per the germline V gene, CDR1 is MNHNS and CDR2 is SASEGT. V was clipped by 2 bases and J by 6 bases, with 17 bases between them. This CDR3 comprises 16 residues. CDR3 in amino acids: CASSEYGGALSNEQFF. The CDR3 region has the DNA TGTGCCAGCAGTGAATATGGGGGGGCGCTATCCAATGAGCAGTTCTTC.

V usage is TRBV6-1 and J usage is TRBJ1-2, with TRBD1 as a possible D gene (6 bases). Germline CDR1 MNHNS, CDR2 SASEGT. With 1 base removed from V and 1 base from J, the gap between germline ends came to 19 bases. The CDR3 covers 18 residues. CDR3 sequence (DNA): TGTGCCAGCAGTGAAGGAGGCAGGGGCGGTTATCTTAACTATGGCTACACCTTC. Amino acids: CASSEGGRGGYLNYGYTF.

CDR3 sequence: CASSVAGTSDYEQYF. CDR3 DNA: TGTGCCAGCAGCGTCGCGGGGACTAGCGACTACGAGCAGTACTTC. The genes are TRBV9 and TRBJ2-7; 10 bases are a match to TRBD2. Germline V CDR1 and CDR2: SGDLS, YYNGEE. V trimming: 2 bases; J trimming: 3 bases; junction bases outside the gene matches: 5. This CDR3 has 15 residues.

This chain uses TRBV21-1 with TRBJ1-2. TRBV21-1 is annotated as a pseudogene. The CDR3 sequence is 16 residues long. The chain's CDR3 is CASSKDLPGWVLGYTF. The CDR3 DNA follows: TGTGCCAGCAGCAAAGACCTGCCGGGGTGGGTCCTAGGCTACACCTTC.

This chain uses TRBV11-1 with TRBJ2-1, with a possible D match to TRBD1 (6 bases). Germline V lookup: CDR1 SGHAT, CDR2 FQDESV (reference sequence). This CDR3 comprises 14 residues. Trimming took off 1 base at V and 5 bases at J, with 9 bases between the two ends. DNA of the CDR3: TGTGCCAGCAGCTTAGTCAACAGGGACAATGAGCAGTTCTTC. This sequence encodes CASSLVNRDNEQFF.

This sequence joins TRBV11-2 and TRBJ2-4; 8 nucleotides agree with TRBD1. Germline-derived CDR1 and CDR2 are SGHAT and FQNNGV. V gave up 5 bases and J gave up 7 bases; unmatched junction bases: 7. The CDR3 is 14 residues long. CDR3 in amino acids: CASSRKDRVNIQYF. DNA for the CDR3: TGTGCCAGCAGCCGAAAGGACAGGGTGAACATTCAGTACTTC.

The V call is TRBV18, the J call TRBJ2-1, with D unresolved. The V gene's germline CDR1 is KGHSH and CDR2 LQKENI. Trimming pared 2 bases from V and 6 bases from J, leaving 8 bases between. The CDR3 extends over 13 amino acids. This CDR3 is CASSPGQTNEQFF. The CDR3 coding sequence is TGTGCCAGCTCACCAGGGCAGACCAATGAGCAGTTCTTC.

For this clone: The limits of the CDR3 on the DNA are not certain, so only TCRdb's listed CDR3 is given. This chain joins TRBV29-1 and TRBJ1-1; the table's D gene call, TRBD1, was not cross checked with the DNA. The CDR3 is 11 residues long, counting both termini. The germline V gene encodes CDR1 SQVTM and CDR2 ANQGSEA. The CDR3 sequence: CSVVGQGTSVF.

This clone was found once. The CDR3 protein is CATSEYTRTYSNQPQHF. For the CDR3, the DNA is TGTGCCACCAGCGAATACACCAGGACTTATAGCAATCAGCCCCAGCATTTT. J is TRBJ1-5 and V is TRBV15; no firm D call. This CDR3 region has 17 residues. From germline, CDR1 is LNHNV and CDR2 YYDKDF (reference sequence). With 5 bases removed from V and 0 bases from J, the gap between germline ends came to 17 bases.

The rearrangement links TRBV5-5 to TRBJ1-5; D might be TRBD1 (5 bases). The CDR3 spans 15 residues. Germline CDR1 and CDR2: SGHKS and YYEKEE (reference sequence). Trimming shortened V by 3 bases and J by 5 bases, and 15 bases separated the two germline ends. CDR3 loop: CASSWGGLGDQPQHF. The CDR3 DNA reads TGTGCCAGCAGCTGGGGGGGTTTAGGGGATCAGCCCCAGCATTTT.

The chain couples TRBV11-2 to TRBJ2-7; 12 bases align to TRBD2. This CDR3 has 16 amino acids. CDR1 and CDR2 (germline): SGHAT, FQNNGV. Losses at the gene ends were 4 bases for V and 6 bases for J; bases not matched to a gene: 10. The CDR3 loop reads CASSSELAGGRAEQYF. CDR3 DNA: TGTGCCAGCAGCTCGGAGCTAGCGGGGGGGCGTGCCGAGCAGTACTTC.

This sequence joins TRBV25-1 and TRBJ1-4, with 8 positions matching TRBD1. Germline trimming cut 4 bases from V and 7 bases from J; bases unmatched to any gene: 8. CDR3 size: 15 residues. Germline loops: CDR1 MGHDK, CDR2 SYGVNS. The CDR3 DNA sequence: TGTGCCAGCAGTGGCGACAGGGGTGGCGGTGAAAAACTGTTTTTT. Translation: CASSGDRGGGEKLFF.

The chain uses TRBV30 and TRBJ1-1, with 7 bases lining up with TRBD1. CDR1 is GTSNPN, CDR2 SVGIG, per germline (reference sequence). Trimming cost V 2 bases and J 5 bases; bases outside gene matches: 11. CDR3 size: 15 residues. The CDR3 reads CAWSFSERGQTEAFF. The DNA for the CDR3 is TGTGCCTGGAGTTTCTCGGAGAGGGGGCAGACTGAAGCTTTCTTT.